This TCR beta chain stems from a study of blood T cell repertoires in COVID-19. Here immunoSEQ multiplex PCR was the method, and the copy in TCRdb shows in-frame clones only, minus some. The sample records about 100,000 clones, around four fifths being singletons. The material sequenced was peripheral blood. This clonotype was sampled from a man in his 70s with active or convalescent COVID-19.

CDR3 coding DNA: TGTGCCACCAGTGCCTCGACAGGGGGCAATCAGCCCCAGCATTTT. Its translation is CATSASTGGNQPQHF. The J gene is TRBJ1-5, the V gene TRBV24-1, with 8 bases identical to TRBD1. Losses at the gene ends were 5 bases for V and 2 bases for J; bases not matched to a gene: 4. The germline V gene has CDR1 KGHDR and CDR2 SFDVKD. The CDR3 spans 15 residues.